This T cell receptor (beta chain) came from a study of control samples from healthy donors and cancer patients. Only in-frame clones appear in the TCRdb table, and some are missing; sequencing was by immunoSEQ multiplex PCR. Its table lists approximately 190,000 clones. The CDR3 spans 16 residues. Material: blood. This rearrangement joins TRBV21-1 to TRBJ2-3; TRBD1, the table's D call, was not compared with the DNA. TRBV21-1 is marked as a pseudogene. The sequence came from a woman younger than 45 in good health. The CDR3 coding sequence is TGTGCCAGCAGCAAAGGACAGGGAGATAGCACAGATACGCAGTATTTT. Amino acids: CASSKGQGDSTDTQYF.